This T cell receptor beta chain was identified in a study of regulatory T cells in long-lasting Graves disease (dated by TCRdb to the early 2020s). As for the study more broadly: To count as having persistent Graves' disease, a patient had to have received antithyroid drug treatment for over 5 years with TSH receptor autoantibodies remaining persistently positive. Peripheral blood TCR sequencing and RNA sequencing compared persistent Graves' disease patients with newly diagnosed Graves' disease patients. A total of 35 or so samples underwent TCR sequencing: some 13 from persistent and roughly 20 from newly diagnosed Graves' disease patients. The study was conducted in China and was registered as a clinical trial. On average, persistent Graves' disease patients in the clinical cohort had been on antithyroid drugs for around ten years.

This clonotype was seen a handful of times. There is no known antigen for this receptor. Qualities for individual bases were not recorded, and no much larger clone is one base off. Libraries came from multiplex PCR. TCRdb lists the instrument as Illumina HiSeq 4000. iRepertoire HTBI primers and Arm-PCR amplification of CDR3 regions were used to construct TCR beta libraries. Before sequencing, the PCR products went through gel purification. The published analysis was carried out like this. Across samples, 60 to 80 TRBV and roughly 15 TRBJ segments were identified and used for gene usage analysis of CDR3 amino acid clonotypes. COPE and FqMerger were used to merge the filtered high-quality paired reads into contigs. BLAST was used to align contigs to the IMGT TRBV, TRBD and TRBJ reference genes, and CDR3 was defined following IMGT. Any clonotype with a frequency above 0.1% was classified as a highly expanded clone. Shannon entropy was used to measure repertoire diversity, and the Gini coefficient was used to measure V-J evenness. A clonotype found in more than one individual was treated as public. TCRdb applied fastp at Q25 and MiXCR to the public reads, then kept only in-frame beta chains. For every CDR3 protein sequence, its rows merge into one entry that carries the most common genes and DNA. The authors' filters were not applied to this entry. This sample is represented by 700,000 or so distinct CDR3 sequences; 25% to 35% of them were singletons. The top ten clones comprise under 50% of the sample.

The sample's time point label, decoded: persistent/refractory GD, antithyroid drugs over 5 years with positive TRAb. For both TCR sequencing and RNA sequencing, RNA was extracted from PBMCs in TRIzol. Graves' disease was diagnosed according to American Thyroid Association guidelines. The patients came from an endocrinology department in Xi'an, China. From each patient, approximately 9.9 milliliters of peripheral blood was collected into an EDTA anticoagulant tube. Ficoll Paque Plus density gradient separation was used to isolate PBMCs, and no further T cell sorting was performed. An Agilent 2100 Bioanalyzer and agarose gel were used to check RNA quality, and a NanoDrop 2000 was used to measure RNA concentration. Overall results and qualifications from the work: Sequencing and analysis were restricted to the TCR beta chain. Peripheral blood alone was examined, since thyroid tissue, which constituted the primary lesion, could not be accessed. The authors acknowledged the small sample size as a limitation that may reduce accuracy. Compared with newly diagnosed patients, persistent Graves' disease patients had lower TCR Shannon entropy and fewer highly expanded clones, which suggests clonal expansion. A larger number of public clonotypes was shared among persistent patients (under 3,000) than among newly diagnosed patients (around 890). Preferential use of TRBV28, TRBJ1-2 and TRBJ2-5 was observed in persistent disease, whereas TRBV20-1 and TRBJ2-1 were favored in newly diagnosed disease.

V trim: 4 bases; J trim: 3 bases; unmatched bases: 6. The CDR3 covers 14 residues, taking in both the cysteine and the phenylalanine. Left in the record is the CDR3 DNA by itself, 42 bases read in frame from the first base. CDR1 and CDR2, per the germline V gene, are MNHEY and SVGEGT. The material sequenced was peripheral blood mononuclear cells (PBMCs), taken when the disease was refractory, from a patient treated with antithyroid drugs. The sequence was collected from a female donor with Graves disease. This receptor chain uses TRBV6-2 or TRBV6-3 and TRBJ2-7, with 7 middle bases fitting TRBD1. The DNA reads TGTGCCAGCAGTTTCACAGGGGCTATCTACGAGCAGTACTTC. It is translated as CASSFTGAIYEQYF.